The clone carrying this TCR beta chain was counted only a few times. TCRdb fed the 5' RACE reads into MiXCR, producing one record per CDR3 protein. Seen here are about 170,000 distinct CDR3 sequences, 8% to 13% observed once, and the top ten hold around 34%. Germline V CDR1 and CDR2: MNHEY, SVGAGI. The CDR3 length is 14 residues. J lost 3 bases, V lost 6 bases, and 5 bases had no gene match. This specimen comes from a study of T cells after yellow fever vaccination. The rearrangement links TRBV6-5 to TRBJ1-5; 7 positions agree with TRBD1. The clonotype comes from a man between 18 and 29 years old who received the YFV17D yellow fever vaccine. This sample comprised CD8+ T cells sorted from PBMCs, obtained 15 days after the yellow fever booster vaccination. For the CDR3, the DNA is TGTGCCAGCAGCACGGACAGGTACAATCAGCCCCAGCATTTT. Amino acid sequence: CASSTDRYNQPQHF.